One and the same sample provided the 11 T cell receptor beta chains below, sequenced in a study of regulatory T cells in long-lasting Graves disease. Combining iRepertoire HTBI primers with Arm-PCR of CDR3 regions, the authors built TCR beta libraries. TCRdb ran MiXCR on the multiplex PCR reads and lists one entry per CDR3 protein. The sample contains about 430,000 distinct CDR3 sequences, roughly 15% of which appear only once. The time point: newly diagnosed GD, antithyroid drugs for less than 3 months. Extracted PBMC RNA gave rise to the TCR library. This sample was shared with a second study, whose subject was T cells in Graves' hyperthyroidism and ophthalmopathy.

The source material was peripheral blood mononuclear cells (PBMCs), sampled at new diagnosis, from a patient treated with antithyroid drugs. These receptors all come from a woman in her thirties or forties with Graves disease.

This clonotype was observed many times. The gene calls are TRBV2 and TRBJ2-3, with 8 nucleotides matching TRBD2. Trimming removed 8 bases from V and 4 bases from J; junction bases left unmatched: 2. This CDR3 region has 12 residues. The germline CDR1 and CDR2 sequences are SNHLY and FYNNEI. The CDR3 nucleotides read TGTGCCAGCGCGGGAGGCGCAGATACGCAGTATTTT. This gives the protein CASAGGADTQYF. Full variable domain (outside the CDR3, taken from reference TRBV2 and TRBJ2-3): EPEVTQTPSHQVTQMGQEVILRCVPISNHLYFYWYRQILGQKVEFLVSFYNNEISEKSEIFDDQFSVERPDGSNFTLKIRSTKLEDSAMYFCASAGGADTQYFGPGTRLTVL.

Turning to this clonotype: A much larger clone differs by one base, so this may be a read error. J is TRBJ1-1 and V is TRBV7-2; 7 positions agree with TRBD1. With 0 bases clipped from V and 3 bases from J, the junction kept 13 bases outside the gene matches. The germline V gene encodes CDR1 SGHTA and CDR2 FQGNSA. The CDR3 loop spans 18 amino acids. The CDR3 spells CTSSLAWRGQGVDTEAFF. CDR3 sequence (DNA): TGTACCAGCAGCTTAGCGTGGAGGGGGCAAGGTGTTGACACTGAAGCTTTCTTT.

The CDR3: CASSVEAGGGGTGELFF. The CDR3 DNA sequence: TGTGCCAGCAGCGTAGAGGCGGGAGGAGGTGGGACCGGGGAGCTGTTTTTT. The chain combines TRBV9 with TRBJ2-2, with TRBD2 identical over 8 bases. Looked up from germline, CDR1 is SGDLS and CDR2 is YYNGEE. The CDR3 extends over 17 amino acids. V was clipped by 0 bases and J by 5 bases; unmatched bases: 9.

This clonotype has a count of ten or more. CDR3 loop: CSARAILSTEAFF. The CDR3, as DNA: TGCAGTGCTAGAGCGATACTTAGTACTGAAGCTTTCTTT. This chain links TRBV20-1 with TRBJ1-1, with D unresolved. Germline-derived CDR1 and CDR2 are DFQATT and SNEGSKA (reference sequence). CDR3 length: 13 amino acids. The V gene lost 1 base and the J gene lost 5 bases, with 11 bases spanning the gap.

This clonotype was seen many times. V usage is TRBV18 and J usage is TRBJ2-1; D ambiguous. Germline V gene data show CDR1 as KGHSH and CDR2 as LQKENI. V lost 2 bases to trimming and J lost 4 bases, with 18 bases between them. The CDR3 has 17 amino acids. Written as DNA, the CDR3 is TGTGCCAGCTCACCAATTTTTTCGGACGCGGTGTACAATGAGCAGTTCTTC. Residues: CASSPIFSDAVYNEQFF. The whole variable domain, remainder taken from reference TRBV18 and TRBJ2-1, is NAGVMQNPRHLVRRRGQEARLRCSPMKGHSHVYWYRQLPEEGLKFMVYLQKENIIDESGMPKERFSAEFPKEGPSILRIQQVVRGDSAAYFCASSPIFSDAVYNEQFFGPGTRLTVL.

This clonotype was detected ten times or more. The chain combines TRBV11-3 with TRBJ1-2, with no clear D. The V and J ends lost 5 bases and 9 bases respectively, with 16 bases between them. The CDR3 consists of 13 residues. CDR1 and CDR2 from the germline V gene are SGHNT and YENEEA. CDR3 in DNA: TGTGCCAGCAGCGAGTCCGGACCACGTCGCTACACCTTC. This codes for CASSESGPRRYTF.

This clonotype was counted many times. The chain employs TRBV20-1 and TRBJ2-3; possible D gene TRBD2, 7 bases. Germline V CDR1 and CDR2: DFQATT, SNEGSKA (reference sequence). The CDR3 loop spans 15 amino acids. Trimming removed 2 bases at V and 6 bases at J, with 18 bases between. The DNA of the CDR3 is TGCAGTGCTAGACATAGCGGGTGGGACAAGGATACGCAGTATTTT. Translating gives CSARHSGWDKDTQYF.

This clonotype has ten or more counts. The chain links TRBV28 to TRBJ2-7; a possible D gene is TRBD1 (5 bases). CDR1 is MDHEN, CDR2 SYDVKM, per germline. The V and J ends lost 3 bases and 2 bases respectively, with 17 bases between them. The CDR3 has 16 amino acids. CDR3 loop: CASSFYRGRATYEQYF. CDR3 DNA sequence: TGTGCCAGCAGTTTTTACCGCGGCAGGGCCACCTACGAGCAGTACTTC.

This clonotype occurred many times. The chain is built from TRBV6-1 and TRBJ2-7; 8 bases agree with TRBD2. Germline lookup yields CDR1 MNHNS and CDR2 SASEGT. This CDR3 has 17 amino acids. Trimming cost V 1 base and J 2 bases; bases outside gene matches: 10. For the CDR3, the DNA is TGTGCCAGCAGTGAAGGACCGGGTAGCGGGGATCCCTACGAGCAGTACTTC. Residues: CASSEGPGSGDPYEQYF.

This clonotype was seen ten or more times. The chain employs TRBV29-1 and TRBJ2-2, with TRBD2 identical over 8 bases. The CDR3 is made up of 16 amino acids. Unmatched junction bases numbered 14, after V lost 7 bases and J lost 4 bases. Germline V lookup: CDR1 SQVTM, CDR2 ANQGSEA. The CDR3 spells CSAGGRAGEGTGELFF. Here the CDR3 DNA reads TGCAGCGCTGGCGGGAGAGCGGGAGAAGGCACCGGGGAGCTGTTTTTT.

This clonotype was seen at least ten times. The chain recombines TRBV28 with TRBJ2-7, with D uncertain. The germline CDR1 and CDR2 sequences are MDHEN and SYDVKM. V was clipped by 3 bases and J by 5 bases, with 8 bases between them. The CDR3 has 12 amino acids. CDR3 bases: TGTGCCAGCAGTTTGGAGAGACACGAGCAGTACTTC. It yields the protein CASSLERHEQYF.